This T cell receptor (beta chain) was retrieved from a study of blood T cell repertoires in COVID-19 (dated by TCRdb to between 2020 and 2021). Context from the whole study: Collaborator samples came from the United States, Italy and Spain and covered acute and convalescent phases of COVID-19. The material from the prospective study consisted of cDNA or gDNA derived from T cells, B-cell-depleted T cells, or PBMCs. Deeply sampled blood TCRbeta repertoires from subjects exposed to, actively infected with, or recovered from COVID-19 were included in the dataset. The repertoires were released in a freely available public database intended as a resource for research on the immune response to SARS-CoV-2. The samples were drawn from the first 160 participants of the ongoing ImmuneRACE study and from 1,254 subjects provided by 6 global collaborators. Sample metadata almost always included a de-identified subject ID, COVID-19 status, age in years and sex. Where HLA class I and class II types were available, the types were taken from metadata supplied by the sample provider, not from assay-based typing. Study-level results and caveats: The amount of clinical and demographic metadata varied by source and participant and was provided uncurated.

Taken from cysteine to phenylalanine, the CDR3 has 14 residues. CDR3 DNA is the only sequence kept; it has 42 bases, read in frame from the first base. The CDR1 and CDR2 encoded by the germline V gene (reference sequence) are SGHNT and YYREEE. The V and J ends are trimmed by 4 bases and 7 bases, leaving 17 bases between them. With respect to this clone: Its antigen remains unidentified. Base qualities are not at hand, and no much larger clone is one base apart.

Each collaborating institution followed its own protocols to collect whole blood in K2EDTA tubes. For TCRbeta analysis, collaborators shipped samples as frozen whole blood, isolated PBMCs, or DNA extracted from either of those sample types. The immunoSEQ Assay, a bias-controlled multiplex PCR, was used to amplify TCRbeta CDR3 regions from genomic DNA. In the paper's pipeline: Within the assay, amplification of reference gene primers was used to estimate how many nucleated cells each sample contained. To quantify the absolute abundance of each unique TCRbeta CDR3 rearrangement, sequence reads were collapsed and filtered. For each sample, productive Simpson clonality was calculated as the square root of Simpson's diversity index across productive rearrangements. TCRdb provides this immuneACCESS table in a form limited to in-frame rearrangements. Some clones are lacking; in checked studies, under half of them reflect an unresolved V gene, and why the rest are absent is not known. V, J and clone size are taken as reported in that table, and D and trimming were inferred from the DNA itself. Counted in this sample were some 150,000 clones; roughly nine tenths of them appeared once. The ten largest clonotypes hold roughly 2.2% of the sample.

The chain couples TRBV5-4 to TRBJ1-2; TRBD1 is perhaps the D gene, given 5 matching bases. The clonotype originates from an older woman with acute or convalescent COVID-19. The source material was peripheral blood. The nucleotide sequence reads TGTGCCAGCAGCAATATGGGAGGGGTCGCTGGCTACACCTTC. The resulting protein is CASSNMGGVAGYTF. Outside the CDR3, residues come from the reference TRBV5-4 and TRBJ1-2 proteins, so the full variable domain is: ETGVTQSPTHLIKTRGQQVTLRCSSQSGHNTVSWYQQALGQGPQFIFQYYREEENGRGNFPPRFSGLQFPNYSSELNVNALELDDSALYLCASSNMGGVAGYTFGSGTRLTVV.